These 7 T cell receptor beta chains were sequenced from one sample in a study of shared clonotypes between healthy human individuals. Method: immunoSEQ multiplex PCR; TCRdb's copy keeps in-frame clones and lacks some. The table includes about 500,000 clones, 70% to 80% detected once. The sample comprised PBMCs. The source is a woman aged 35 to 49 in good health. Some clones in this sample may be carry-over from other donors' samples.

The chain has TRBV27 and TRBJ2-5; 11 bases match TRBD1. The trim removed 2 bases at V and 4 bases at J, leaving 3 bases unmatched. The CDR3 totals 15 residues. In germline, CDR1 is MNHEY, CDR2 SMNVEV (reference sequence). CDR3 loop: CASSLMGTGGETQYF. CDR3 DNA: TGTGCCAGCAGTTTAATGGGGACAGGGGGAGAGACCCAGTACTTC.

The chain combines TRBV9 with TRBJ1-5; weak D call: TRBD1 (5 bases). The CDR3 extends over 15 amino acids. Trimming took 4 bases from V and 7 from J, leaving 18 bases between them. Germline values: CDR1 SGDLS, CDR2 YYNGEE. The CDR3 DNA is TGTGCCAGCAGCCTAAGTAGGGGAACAGGACAGCCCCAGCATTTT. Protein sequence: CASSLSRGTGQPQHF.

This clone occurred a few times. V gene TRBV5-4 combines with J gene TRBJ1-2; no clear D. Trimming pared 2 bases from V and 0 bases from J, leaving 8 bases between. CDR3 size: 14 residues. In germline, CDR1 is SGHNT, CDR2 YYREEE (reference sequence). The CDR3 spells CASSLAASNYGYTF. The CDR3 region has the DNA TGTGCCAGCAGCTTAGCAGCCTCTAACTATGGCTACACCTTC.

The genes are TRBV28 and TRBJ2-7, with D maybe TRBD1 (6 bases). The CDR3 is 18 residues long. CDR1 MDHEN and CDR2 SYDVKM come from the germline V gene. The V gene lost 4 bases and the J gene lost 1 base, with 23 bases spanning the gap. CDR3 sequence: CASSSPGMVTGGSYEQYF. CDR3 nucleotides: TGTGCCAGCAGTTCGCCCGGTATGGTGACAGGCGGGTCCTACGAGCAGTACTTC.

Comment on this clone: This sequence is one base from a far larger clone and is likely a read error. Other DNA sequences of this sample code for an identical CDR3. This chain connects TRBV2 to TRBJ1-3; D is uncertain. This CDR3 region has 13 residues. Germline CDR1 and CDR2: SNHLY and FYNNEI. CDR3 in DNA: TGTGCCACCCAGGCCCGCTCTGGAAACACCATATATTTC. It yields the protein CATQARSGNTIYF. Together with reference TRBV2 and TRBJ1-3, the CDR3 gives the full variable domain: EPEVTQTPSHQVTQMGQEVILRCVPISNHLYFYWYRQILGQKVEFLVSFYNNEISEKSEIFDDQFSVERPDGSNFTLKIRSTKLEDSAMYFCATQARSGNTIYFGEGSWLTVV.

The rearrangement uses TRBV5-4 and TRBJ2-7; 9 bases align to TRBD2. Germline V gene lookup returns CDR1 SGHNT and CDR2 YYREEE (reference sequence). The CDR3 contains 15 residues. Unmatched junction bases numbered 4, after V lost 1 base and J lost 2 bases. CDR3 nucleotides: TGTGCCAGCAGCTTGCCAGGACTAGCGACCTACGAGCAGTACTTC. Protein sequence: CASSLPGLATYEQYF.

Comment on this clone: Its ends do not fully match the called genes, so a read error is possible. The chain carries TRBV7-7 and TRBJ2-6; D possibly corresponds to TRBD1 (7 bases). Germline CDR1 SSHAT, CDR2 FNYEAQ (reference sequence). The CDR3 has 18 amino acids. CDR3 residues: CASSRAPGGNSGANVLTF. The CDR3, as DNA: TGTGCTAGCAGCCGGGCGCCAGGGGGGAACTCTGGGGCCAACGTCCTGACTTTC.